Following are 21 T cell receptor beta chains from one sample sequenced in a study of T cell responses to AZD1222 COVID-19 vaccine. Profiling relied on immunoSEQ multiplex PCR, and the TCRdb table lists in-frame clones only, not all of them. The sample has around 150,000 clones, about 90% seen once. The sample in question was peripheral blood, obtained on day 0 of AZD1222 vaccination. The receptor source for this set is an adult in good health.

The chain has TRBV6-5 and TRBJ1-5, with D maybe TRBD1 (6 bases). The CDR3 is 16 residues long. Germline CDR1 is MNHEY and CDR2 is SVGAGI. V was pared by 0 bases and J by 2 bases, with 11 bases between. CDR3 loop: CASSYSRRGGNQPQHF. As DNA, the CDR3 is TGTGCCAGCAGTTACTCGCGCAGGGGCGGCAATCAGCCCCAGCATTTT.

V is TRBV2 and J is TRBJ1-5; 8 positions match TRBD1. After removal of 6 bases from V and 6 bases from J, the junction contained 13 bases not matched to a gene. CDR3 length: 16 residues. Germline loops: CDR1 SNHLY, CDR2 FYNNEI. DNA for the CDR3: TGTGCCAGCAGCCCCTTTGGACAGGGACAAAGTCAGCCCCAGCATTTT. It encodes CASSPFGQGQSQPQHF.

The chain carries TRBV4-2 and TRBJ1-1; D not certain. The CDR3 runs 18 residues. CDR1 and CDR2 from the germline V gene are LGHNA and YNFKEQ. The V and J ends lost 4 bases and 5 bases respectively, with 26 bases between them. CDR3 nucleotide sequence: TGTGCCAGCAGCCGACAAACTGCCCCTCGGGAGTCGAAAACTGAAGCTTTCTTT. This gives the protein CASSRQTAPRESKTEAFF.

Written as DNA, the CDR3 is TGTGCCAGCAGTTACAGACAGGCGGCTGAAGCTTTCTTT. It is translated as CASSYRQAAEAFF. This chain uses TRBV12-3 or TRBV12-4 with TRBJ1-1; possibly TRBD1 for D (6 bases). This CDR3 is built from 13 residues. Trimming removed 4 bases from V and 6 bases from J, with 12 bases in between.

CDR3 DNA sequence: TGTGCCAGCAGGTCAACCGGGACATCTTCCTACGAGCAGTACTTC. Protein sequence: CASRSTGTSSYEQYF. The chain employs TRBV5-4 and TRBJ2-7; weak D call: TRBD1 (6 bases). The CDR3 covers 15 residues. V was shortened by 5 bases and J by 1 base, with 16 bases between the two germline ends. Germline V CDR1 and CDR2: SGHNT, YYREEE (reference sequence).

V usage is TRBV11-2 and J usage is TRBJ2-6, with D tentatively TRBD1 (6 bases). The CDR3 has 18 residues. Germline V gene lookup returns CDR1 SGHAT and CDR2 FQNNGV. Trimming removed 5 bases from V and 2 bases from J, with 19 bases in between. The CDR3 protein is CASSPPGLYRAGANVLTF. The CDR3 bases are TGTGCCAGCAGCCCACCTGGGCTTTACAGGGCTGGGGCCAACGTCCTGACTTTC.

This clone has only a few counts. The genes are TRBV6-5 and TRBJ1-4; D ambiguous. V was cut by 7 bases and J by 0 bases, with 9 bases left in between. The length of the CDR3 is 14 residues. CDR1 and CDR2 (germline): MNHEY, SVGAGI. The chain's CDR3 is CASTGDATNEKLFF. The CDR3 DNA is TGTGCCAGCACTGGGGATGCAACTAATGAAAAACTGTTTTTT.

CDR3 amino acids: CASKVGVFDKAYEQYF. In DNA, the CDR3 is TGTGCCAGCAAGGTGGGGGTCTTTGACAAGGCCTACGAGCAGTACTTC. The rearrangement joins TRBV27 to TRBJ2-7; the D gene could be TRBD1 or TRBD2 (5 bases each). This CDR3 spans 16 amino acids. The V gene lost 7 bases and the J gene lost 2 bases, with 21 bases spanning the gap. Germline assignment: CDR1 MNHEY and CDR2 SMNVEV (reference sequence).

This clone came up once. The chain uses TRBV29-1 and TRBJ1-1, with a possible D match to TRBD1 (5 bases). In germline, CDR1 is SQVTM, CDR2 ANQGSEA. CDR3 length: 13 residues. With 4 bases removed from V and 3 bases from J, the gap between germline ends came to 12 bases. This CDR3 reads CSVAPTAYTEAFF. CDR3 sequence (DNA): TGCAGCGTTGCCCCGACAGCTTACACTGAAGCTTTCTTT.

This sequence joins TRBV7-8 and TRBJ2-1, with TRBD2 matching over 14 bases. Germline V CDR1 and CDR2: SGHVS, FQNEAQ. The CDR3 has 16 residues. V lost 5 bases and J lost 7; bases outside the gene matches: 7. CDR3 region: CASSDTGTSGRNEQFF. CDR3 nucleotides: TGTGCCAGCAGCGACACCGGGACTAGCGGGAGAAATGAGCAGTTCTTC.

The chain is built from TRBV6-6 and TRBJ1-6; TRBD1 agrees at 8 bases. Trimming at V came to 2 bases and at J to 9 bases, leaving 9 bases not matched to a gene. Germline lookup yields CDR1 MNHNY and CDR2 SVGAGI (reference sequence). The CDR3 has 16 amino acids. The CDR3 here is CASSYPGQGGSSPLHF. In DNA, the CDR3 is TGTGCCAGCAGTTACCCAGGACAGGGAGGGAGTTCACCCCTCCACTTT.

The J gene is TRBJ2-5, the V gene TRBV10-3, with 12 bases lining up with TRBD2. The CDR3 totals 15 residues. The junction had 4 bases not matched to a gene; V was cut back by 4 bases and J by 4 bases. In germline, CDR1 is ENHRY, CDR2 SYGVKD. The CDR3 DNA follows: TGTGCCATCAGTGGGACTAGCGGGGTTTCAGAGACCCAGTACTTC. This translates into CAISGTSGVSETQYF.

The chain couples TRBV5-1 to TRBJ1-3; D uncertain. Trimming took off 8 bases at V and 0 bases at J, with 21 bases between the two ends. This CDR3 region has 17 residues. In germline, CDR1 is SGHRS, CDR2 YFSETQ. The CDR3 DNA follows: TGCGCCAGTAGGCTATCCTGGAGACGTGACTCTGGAAACACCATATATTTT. It yields the protein CASRLSWRRDSGNTIYF.

In this sample, this clone turned up once. The chain uses TRBV27 and TRBJ1-6, with a possible D match to TRBD1 (6 bases). V was shortened by 3 bases and J by 5 bases, with 11 bases between the two germline ends. There are 15 residues in the CDR3. The germline gives CDR1 MNHEY, CDR2 SMNVEV (reference sequence). The CDR3 coding sequence is TGTGCCAGCAGTTTTCTCCGGACAGATAATTCACCCCTCCACTTT. It yields the protein CASSFLRTDNSPLHF.

The CDR3 loop reads CASSGQYRIQSYNEQFF. CDR3 DNA sequence: TGTGCCAGCAGTGGCCAATACAGGATCCAATCCTACAATGAGCAGTTCTTC. The chain combines TRBV6-1 with TRBJ2-1, with a weak D call TRBD1 (5 bases). Trimming shortened V by 4 bases and J by 1 base, and 17 bases separated the two germline ends. Germline loops: CDR1 MNHNS, CDR2 SASEGT. The CDR3 consists of 17 residues.

This sequence joins TRBV27 and TRBJ1-2; D perhaps matches TRBD1 (6 bases). The CDR3 loop spans 15 amino acids. CDR1 and CDR2 from the germline V gene are MNHEY and SMNVEV (reference sequence). With 2 bases removed from V and 6 bases from J, the gap between germline ends came to 16 bases. The CDR3 DNA reads TGTGCCAGCAGTTTAGTTAGGGCAGGGGACAATGGCTACACCTTC. Encoded protein: CASSLVRAGDNGYTF.

The J gene is TRBJ2-7, the V gene TRBV7-2, with unresolved D. This CDR3 is built from 14 residues. CDR1 and CDR2 (germline): SGHTA, FQGNSA. Trimming cost V 5 bases and J 3 bases, with 14 bases left between them. The CDR3 sequence is CASSAKVGFYEQYF. The CDR3 DNA reads TGTGCCAGCAGCGCAAAGGTTGGATTCTACGAGCAGTACTTC.

This clone was counted once. The V call is TRBV6-2 or TRBV6-3, the J call TRBJ2-5; no clear D gene. The CDR3 is 12 amino acids. Looked up from germline, CDR1 is MNHEY and CDR2 is SVGEGT. The V end lost 0 bases, the J end lost 5 bases, and 4 bases lay between the germline ends. The DNA of the CDR3 is TGTGCCAGCAGTTACTCGAGCGAGACCCAGTACTTC. It codes for CASSYSSETQYF.

The V call is TRBV19, the J call TRBJ1-3; D remains unclear. V was pared by 7 bases and J by 0 bases, with 16 bases between. Germline CDR1 LNHDA, CDR2 SQIVND (reference sequence). The length of the CDR3 is 16 residues. The CDR3 DNA is TGTGCCAGTAAAGGGATCCCTCTCGACTCTGGAAACACCATATATTTT. Translation: CASKGIPLDSGNTIYF.

J is TRBJ2-1 and V is TRBV14, with no clear D. The CDR3 extends over 12 amino acids. With 5 bases removed from V and 3 bases from J, the gap between germline ends came to 5 bases. Germline CDR1 SGHDN, CDR2 FVKESK. DNA for the CDR3: TGTGCCAGCAGCAAATACTACAATGAGCAGTTCTTC. This translates into CASSKYYNEQFF. The whole variable domain, filled in from reference TRBV14 and TRBJ2-1, reads EAGVTQFPSHSVIEKGQTVTLRCDPISGHDNLYWYRRVMGKEIKFLLHFVKESKQDESGMPNNRFLAERTGGTYSTLKVQPAELEDSGVYFCASSKYYNEQFFGPGTRLTVL.

J is TRBJ2-7 and V is TRBV18, with D perhaps assigned TRBD1 or TRBD2 (5 bases each). There are 14 residues in the CDR3. Trimming cost V 3 bases and J 8 bases, with 17 bases left between them. Germline CDR1 and CDR2: KGHSH and LQKENI. This chain's CDR3 is CASSPSPGWDQQYF. CDR3 bases: TGTGCCAGCTCACCCTCTCCGGGTTGGGACCAGCAGTACTTC.